Listed below are T cell receptor beta chains from one sample, sequenced in a study. One entry per CDR3 protein results from TCRdb running MiXCR on the RT-PCR reads. In the table there are approximately 720,000 distinct CDR3 sequences, approximately 14% of which are singletons. Sequencing input: memory CD4+ T cells from blood. The source is a female donor in good health, serving as a healthy control. CDR3s include the opening cysteine and the closing phenylalanine or tryptophan. The D gene is left open where the match is weak. Where a row states a size, it is once, few, many or the class of an expanded clone; other rows omit it.

V	size	D	J	DNA	CDR3
TRBV20-1	few	TRBD1	TRBJ1-2	TGCAGTGCCGCGACAGGGGTCTATGGCTACACCTTC	CSAATGVYGYTF
TRBV12-3/TRBV12-4	many	TRBD2	TRBJ2-3	TGTGCCAGCAGTTTGCGGCTAGCGGGGATCACAGATACGCAGTATTTT	CASSLRLAGITDTQYF
TRBV15	-	TRBD1	TRBJ1-3	TGTGCCACCAGCAGAGATTTGACAGGGGGGTCGGTATATTTT	CATSRDLTGGSVYF
TRBV3-1	many	-	TRBJ1-2	TGTGCCAGCAGCCAAGAATCCGGGGCCTACTATGGCTACACCTTC	CASSQESGAYYGYTF
TRBV27	-	-	TRBJ1-1	TGTGCCAGCCACCTTGGGGAGAACACTGAAGCTTTCTTT	CASHLGENTEAFF
TRBV5-5	-	-	TRBJ2-7	TGTGCCAGCAGCTTGATTGGGGGCGAGCAGTACTTC	CASSLIGGEQYF
TRBV11-2	-	TRBD2	TRBJ2-1	TGTGCCACCCCCAGGGCTAGCGGGGCCTACAATGAGCAGTTCTTC	CATPRASGAYNEQFF
TRBV5-6	many	TRBD1	TRBJ1-6	TGTGCCAGCAGCTGGGGGACAGGCCTATCACCCCTCCACTTT	CASSWGTGLSPLHF
TRBV12-3/TRBV12-4	-	TRBD1	TRBJ1-6	TGTGCCAGCAGGGAGACAGGGAATAATTCACCCCTCCACTTT	CASRETGNNSPLHF
TRBV18	-	TRBD1	TRBJ2-4	TGTGCCAGCTCTCAGGGTCGAGGGGGCCAAGCCAAAAACATTCAGTACTTC	CASSQGRGGQAKNIQYF
TRBV18	few	-	TRBJ2-7	TGTGCCAGCTCACCACGGGAAGGAGGAGAGCAGTACTTC	CASSPREGGEQYF
TRBV7-2	-	TRBD1	TRBJ1-1	TGTGCCAGCAGCCAGTACAGGACAGGGGGGAGTGAAGCTTTCTTT	CASSQYRTGGSEAFF
TRBV6-4	many	TRBD1	TRBJ2-2	TGTGCCAGCCGGGACAGCGCGAACACCGGGGAGCTGTTTTTT	CASRDSANTGELFF
TRBV7-2	-	TRBD2	TRBJ2-5	TGTGCCAGCAGCTTTGCGGGAGTTCGTCAAGAGACCCAGTACTTC	CASSFAGVRQETQYF
TRBV20-1	-	-	TRBJ1-1	TGCAGTGCTAGAGCGGGGGGTGGAATGAACACTGAAGCTTTCTTT	CSARAGGGMNTEAFF
TRBV5-1	few	-	TRBJ2-1	TGCGCCAGCAGCCCACGGGGACTTTCCAATGAGCAGTTCTTC	CASSPRGLSNEQFF
TRBV7-2	many	-	TRBJ2-1	TGTGCCAGCAGCTTAGTTGCAGGGGGGAGCAGCAATGAGCAGTTCTTC	CASSLVAGGSSNEQFF
TRBV24-1	-	TRBD1	TRBJ2-2	TGTGCCACCAGTGATTTGTGGTACGGACAGGTGAACACCGGGGAGCTGTTTTTT	CATSDLWYGQVNTGELFF
TRBV18	few	-	TRBJ2-2	TGTGCCAGCTCGGACGGATTGAACACCGGGGAGCTGTTTTTT	CASSDGLNTGELFF
TRBV20-1	-	TRBD1	TRBJ1-4	TGCAGTGGGGACAGGGAAGGTGAAAAACTGTTTTTT	CSGDREGEKLFF
TRBV20-1	few	-	TRBJ1-2	TGCAGTGCTAGGGACGGGACGACAGACAGCGGCGGGGGCTACACCTTC	CSARDGTTDSGGGYTF
TRBV7-6	-	TRBD2	TRBJ2-7	TGTGCCAGCAGCTTAGCTAGCGGGCGGTCCTACGAGCAGTACTTC	CASSLASGRSYEQYF
TRBV20-1	many	-	TRBJ2-7	TGCAGTGCTAGGAGAGAATACGAGCAGTACTTC	CSARREYEQYF
TRBV9	few	TRBD2	TRBJ2-2	TGTGCCAGCAGCGTGTCCTCGCGGGAGATAGGGGAGCTGTTTTTT	CASSVSSREIGELFF
TRBV5-1	few	-	TRBJ2-7	TGCGCCAGCAGCCAAGGGGACACGCAATCCCTCTACGAGCAGTACTTC	CASSQGDTQSLYEQYF
TRBV20-1	-	TRBD2	TRBJ2-1	TGCAGTGCTGGGACTAGCGGGAGGGCCGACAATGAGCAGTTCTTC	CSAGTSGRADNEQFF
TRBV28	many	TRBD1	TRBJ2-7	TGTGCCAGCAGTTCACCCGGGACAGGGTCCTACGAGCAGTACTTC	CASSSPGTGSYEQYF
TRBV25-1	-	-	TRBJ2-5	TGTGCCAGCAGTGAATCCGACCCCCAAGAGACCCAGTACTTC	CASSESDPQETQYF
TRBV9	few	-	TRBJ1-2	TGTGCCAGCAGCGTGCAGGGAACTAACTATGGCTACACCTTC	CASSVQGTNYGYTF
TRBV5-1	many	-	TRBJ2-5	TGCGCCAGCAGCTTGGGCGAAGGGGGAGAGACCCAGTACTTC	CASSLGEGGETQYF
TRBV7-9	many	TRBD1	TRBJ2-5	TGTGCCAGCAGCCCCGGGACAGGGACCCTGGTCCAGTACTTC	CASSPGTGTLVQYF
TRBV5-1	-	TRBD1	TRBJ2-7	TGCGCCAGCAGTATAACAGGGGCTGGATACGAGCAGTACTTC	CASSITGAGYEQYF
TRBV24-1	few	-	TRBJ2-3	TGTGCCACCAGTGATTTGCCGGGGTTGGGAGATACGCAGTATTTT	CATSDLPGLGDTQYF
TRBV7-9	-	-	TRBJ1-6	TGTGCCAGCAGCTTAGGTCGGCTTGTGGGAAGCTCCTATAATTCACCCCTCCACTTT	CASSLGRLVGSSYNSPLHF
TRBV19	-	-	TRBJ1-1	TGTGCCAGTAGTACGAGGGGGGTTGGTACTGAAGCTTTCTTT	CASSTRGVGTEAFF
TRBV5-1	few	-	TRBJ2-4	TGCGCCAGCAGCTTGGGAGGGACTCTAGCCAAAAACATTCAGTACTTC	CASSLGGTLAKNIQYF
TRBV18	many	-	TRBJ2-7	TGTGCCAGCTCCGCGACGGCAACCTCCTACGAGCAGTACTTC	CASSATATSYEQYF
TRBV20-1	few	-	TRBJ1-5	TGCAGTGCTAGAGATCGGGCCGTCGACAATCAGCCCCAGCATTTT	CSARDRAVDNQPQHF
TRBV20-1	many	-	TRBJ1-5	TGCAGTGCTGGGCGTAGCGGCAATCAGCCCCAGCATTTT	CSAGRSGNQPQHF
TRBV12-3/TRBV12-4	-	TRBD2	TRBJ2-1	TGTGCCAGCAGTTTTCTAGCGGGGGGTGGCAGTGAGCAGTTCTTC	CASSFLAGGGSEQFF
TRBV7-6	-	-	TRBJ2-2	TGTGCCAGCAGCTTGGTCAGACTAGCGAACACCGGGGAGCTGTTTTTT	CASSLVRLANTGELFF
TRBV6-2/TRBV6-3	-	-	TRBJ2-2	TGTGCCAGCAGTTACGGACTGAACACCGGGGAGCTGTTTTTT	CASSYGLNTGELFF
TRBV3-1	few	-	TRBJ1-1	TGTGCCAGCAGCCCGCCTCACAGGGACGGCACTGAAGCTTTCTTT	CASSPPHRDGTEAFF
TRBV11-2	-	-	TRBJ2-7	TGTGCCAGCAGCTTAGATCCAGATAGCGGCCTCTACGAGCAGTACTTC	CASSLDPDSGLYEQYF
TRBV7-9	-	-	TRBJ2-7	TGTGCCAGCAGGGGTAAGCAGGACCACTACGAGCAGTACTTC	CASRGKQDHYEQYF